Described below is a single TCR beta chain sequence and its context. The antigen remains undetermined. TCRdb independently ran MiXCR on the 5' RACE reads; one entry per CDR3 protein. The sample includes 300,000 to 350,000 distinct CDR3 sequences, roughly 19% seen only once; the top ten take around 20%. These data come from a study of T-cell memory formation after mild COVID-19. Study background: There were largely donor-specific TCR clusters. Study-level points and caveats: Contracting CD4+ clones lay largely in CM and EM, with CD8+ ones residing in EMRA.

This clonotype originated in a man between 18 and 35 years old who had mild COVID-19 (a few samples of this study predate the infection). Cell type and time point are not known. The material sequenced was PBMCs or a T cell subset sorted from them (not recorded which).

CDR3 nucleotides: TGTGCCATCAGGGGTGCAGATACGCAGTATTTT. Its protein is CAIRGADTQYF. The chain carries TRBV10-3 and TRBJ2-3; no firm D call. This CDR3 region has 11 residues. CDR1 and CDR2 (germline): ENHRY, SYGVKD. With 6 bases removed from V and 4 bases from J, the gap between germline ends came to 5 bases.